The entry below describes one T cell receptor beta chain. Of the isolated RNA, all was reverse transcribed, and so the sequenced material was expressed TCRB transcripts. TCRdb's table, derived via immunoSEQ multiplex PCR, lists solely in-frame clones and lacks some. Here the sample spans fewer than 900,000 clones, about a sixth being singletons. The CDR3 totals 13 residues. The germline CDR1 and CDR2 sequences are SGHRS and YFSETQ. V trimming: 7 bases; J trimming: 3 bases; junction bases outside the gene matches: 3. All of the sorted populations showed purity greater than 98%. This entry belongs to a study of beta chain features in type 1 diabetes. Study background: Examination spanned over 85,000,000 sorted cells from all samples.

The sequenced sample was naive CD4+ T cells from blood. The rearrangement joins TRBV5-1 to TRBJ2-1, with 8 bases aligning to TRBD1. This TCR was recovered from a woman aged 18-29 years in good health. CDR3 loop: CASWTGSYNEQFF. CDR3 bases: TGCGCCAGCTGGACAGGGAGCTACAATGAGCAGTTCTTC.